This is a list of T cell receptor beta chains from one sample in a study of T-cell memory formation after mild COVID-19. TCRdb called the 5' RACE reads again in MiXCR, with one record for every CDR3 protein. The table has approximately 260,000 distinct CDR3 sequences, 15% to 20% seen once. The material sequenced was PBMCs or a T cell subset sorted from them (not recorded which). The origin of the receptors is a young man who had mild COVID-19 (a few samples of this study predate the infection). Cell type and time point are not known. The CDR3 runs from the conserved cysteine through the conserved F or W. A D gene is named only where the DNA matches it firmly. Size values are once, few and many counts, or a class for expanded clones, and some rows have none.

DNA | CDR3 | D | length | J | V | size
TGTGCCAGCAGCGCCCTAGAATTGATCAATGAGCAGTTCTTC | CASSALELINEQFF | NA | 14 | TRBJ2-1 | TRBV7-9 | few
TGCGCCAGCAGCCACTTGACAGGGTTGCGTGGCTACACCTTC | CASSHLTGLRGYTF | TRBD1 | 14 | TRBJ1-2 | TRBV4-3 | NA
TGTGCCAGCAGCTTGGGAACACCCGGTGGGACCCAGTACTTC | CASSLGTPGGTQYF | NA | 14 | TRBJ2-5 | TRBV5-6 | NA
TGTGCCAGCAGTTTAGGAGGGGGCGTGAGAACGCAGTATTTT | CASSLGGGVRTQYF | TRBD1 | 14 | TRBJ2-3 | TRBV12-3/TRBV12-4 | NA
TGTGCCAGCAGCCAAGATGGCGATCAGCCCCAGCATTTT | CASSQDGDQPQHF | NA | 13 | TRBJ1-5 | TRBV3-1 | NA
TGTGCCAGCAGCTCCGTGGGGACAGGCTCCTACGAGCAGTACTTC | CASSSVGTGSYEQYF | TRBD1 | 15 | TRBJ2-7 | TRBV7-9 | NA
TGCGCCAGCAGCTGGGACAGGGGGGATAATTCACCCCTCCACTTT | CASSWDRGDNSPLHF | TRBD1 | 15 | TRBJ1-6 | TRBV5-1 | few
TGTGCCAGCAGCCATGCCAGGGCTACCCTCCACTTT | CASSHARATLHF | NA | 12 | TRBJ1-6 | TRBV6-2/TRBV6-3 | many
TGTGCCAGCAGCTTAGGGGATCAAGAAGCTTTCTTT | CASSLGDQEAFF | NA | 12 | TRBJ1-1 | TRBV7-9 | few
TGTGCCAGCAGCCCCCGACTGGGAACTCGGCATGAGCAGTTCTTC | CASSPRLGTRHEQFF | NA | 15 | TRBJ2-1 | TRBV9 | few
TGTGCCAGCAGTTACGTTAGTTATTATAGGGTCGGCCAGCCCCAGCATTTT | CASSYVSYYRVGQPQHF | NA | 17 | TRBJ1-5 | TRBV6-6 | few
TGTGCCAGCAGTTTAGAGTCATCGTGGGCGGGGGGAAACACCATATATTTT | CASSLESSWAGGNTIYF | NA | 17 | TRBJ1-3 | TRBV12-3/TRBV12-4 | NA
TGCGCCAGCAGCCTCGACGGACCCAATCAGCCCCAGCATTTT | CASSLDGPNQPQHF | NA | 14 | TRBJ1-5 | TRBV5-1 | few
TGCGCCAGCAGCTTAAAAAGGAGGGTTGGAACTGAAGCTTTCTTT | CASSLKRRVGTEAFF | NA | 15 | TRBJ1-1 | TRBV5-1 | NA
TGCGCCAGCAGCCAGGGGACTAGCGGACTATACAATGAGCAGTTCTTC | CASSQGTSGLYNEQFF | TRBD2 | 16 | TRBJ2-1 | TRBV4-3 | NA
TGTGCCATCAGTGAGACCGACGGGGATTGGCGGGGCTACACCTTC | CAISETDGDWRGYTF | NA | 15 | TRBJ1-2 | TRBV10-3 | NA
TGTGCCAGCAGTTTACCCAGCGGGGGGTTCCCTTACAATGAGCAGTTCTTC | CASSLPSGGFPYNEQFF | TRBD2 | 17 | TRBJ2-1 | TRBV27 | few
TGTGCCAGCAGCCCGGAGGCGGGGATCAGCACAGATACGCAGTATTTT | CASSPEAGISTDTQYF | NA | 16 | TRBJ2-3 | TRBV5-4 | few
TGTGCCACACCCCCGGGGGCCCTCGATTCCCACGAGCAGTACTTC | CATPPGALDSHEQYF | NA | 15 | TRBJ2-7 | TRBV27 | NA
TGTGCCTCCGGACAGGGTGGGAACACCATATATTTT | CASGQGGNTIYF | TRBD1 | 12 | TRBJ1-3 | TRBV15 | NA
TGTGCCAGCAGCTCCCACGGGGTGGGCTCACCCCTCCACTTT | CASSSHGVGSPLHF | NA | 14 | TRBJ1-6 | TRBV5-5 | few
TGTGCCTGGAGTATGTTGAAGAGGAACTATGGCTACACCTTC | CAWSMLKRNYGYTF | NA | 14 | TRBJ1-2 | TRBV30 | few
TGCGCCAGCAGCCGCGGTGGGGGCGGGGGGCACAATGAGCAGTTCTTC | CASSRGGGGGHNEQFF | TRBD2 | 16 | TRBJ2-1 | TRBV5-1 | NA